This T cell receptor beta chain was found in a study of cytomegalovirus exposure and HLA in healthy donors. Study-level points and caveats: Based on reports, TCR beta sequences accurately predicted HLA-A and HLA-B alleles for most subjects.

A remark on this clone: Its antigen is not known.

CDR1 SGHDT and CDR2 YYEEEE come from the germline V gene. The V segment lost 2 bases and the J segment 2 bases; nucleotides outside the gene matches: 12. This CDR3 is built from 18 residues. PCR amplification relied on 60 Vbeta primers (plus 13 Jbeta primers). In the original workflow: In a later analysis, the count reached 75 million to 90 million unique TCR beta chains, with roughly 12 million shared. The repertoire was sequenced with immunoSEQ multiplex PCR; TCRdb's copy has only in-frame clones and lacks some. The DNA gave D and trimming, while V, J and clone size come from that table. The table includes 200,000 or so clones, about 90% detected once.

This receptor was identified in a girl under three years old in good health and CMV-seronegative. The rearrangement uses TRBV5-6 and TRBJ2-3; 9 bases line up with TRBD2. Specimen: PBMCs. DNA for the CDR3: TGTGCCAGCAGCTTCAGACTAGCGGATGGGGTCCCCACAGATACGCAGTATTTT. It is translated as CASSFRLADGVPTDTQYF.